Sequencing of this TCR beta chain was carried out in a study of blood T cell repertoires in COVID-19. Trimming cost V 2 bases and J 5 bases, with 7 bases left between them. The CDR3 totals 13 residues. Germline V gene data show CDR1 as LNHDA and CDR2 as SQIVND (reference sequence). Per the study methods: Counts of nucleated cells, estimated from reference gene primer amplification, were obtained. Data came from immunoSEQ multiplex PCR; TCRdb stores just in-frame clones and leaves some out. The DNA gave D and trimming, while V, J and clone size come from that table. The data hold just over 350,000 clones, with around 88% observed a single time.

The chain carries TRBV19 and TRBJ2-1; D is unresolved. The clonotype comes from a woman aged 55-70 years with COVID-19, enrolled during active disease. Sequencing was done on a sample of peripheral blood. The CDR3 DNA reads as TGTGCCAGTAGTATAACAGCCCACAATGAGCAGTTCTTC. Translating gives CASSITAHNEQFF.